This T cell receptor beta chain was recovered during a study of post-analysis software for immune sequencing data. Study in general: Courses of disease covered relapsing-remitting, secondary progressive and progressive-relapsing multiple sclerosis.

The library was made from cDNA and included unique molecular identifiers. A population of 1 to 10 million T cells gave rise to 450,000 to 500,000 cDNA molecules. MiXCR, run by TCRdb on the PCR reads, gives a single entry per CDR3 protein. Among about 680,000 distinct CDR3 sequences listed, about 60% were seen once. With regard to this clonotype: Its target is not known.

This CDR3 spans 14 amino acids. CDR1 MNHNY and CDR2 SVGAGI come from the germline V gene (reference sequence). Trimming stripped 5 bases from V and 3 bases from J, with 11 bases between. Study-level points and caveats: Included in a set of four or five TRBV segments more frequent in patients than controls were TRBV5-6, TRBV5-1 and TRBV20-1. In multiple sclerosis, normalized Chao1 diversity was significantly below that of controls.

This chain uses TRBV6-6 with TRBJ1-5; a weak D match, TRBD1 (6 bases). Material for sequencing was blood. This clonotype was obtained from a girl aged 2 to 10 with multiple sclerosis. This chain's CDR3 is CASSRTENNQPQHF. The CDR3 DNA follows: TGTGCCAGCAGTCGGACAGAAAACAATCAGCCCCAGCATTTT.